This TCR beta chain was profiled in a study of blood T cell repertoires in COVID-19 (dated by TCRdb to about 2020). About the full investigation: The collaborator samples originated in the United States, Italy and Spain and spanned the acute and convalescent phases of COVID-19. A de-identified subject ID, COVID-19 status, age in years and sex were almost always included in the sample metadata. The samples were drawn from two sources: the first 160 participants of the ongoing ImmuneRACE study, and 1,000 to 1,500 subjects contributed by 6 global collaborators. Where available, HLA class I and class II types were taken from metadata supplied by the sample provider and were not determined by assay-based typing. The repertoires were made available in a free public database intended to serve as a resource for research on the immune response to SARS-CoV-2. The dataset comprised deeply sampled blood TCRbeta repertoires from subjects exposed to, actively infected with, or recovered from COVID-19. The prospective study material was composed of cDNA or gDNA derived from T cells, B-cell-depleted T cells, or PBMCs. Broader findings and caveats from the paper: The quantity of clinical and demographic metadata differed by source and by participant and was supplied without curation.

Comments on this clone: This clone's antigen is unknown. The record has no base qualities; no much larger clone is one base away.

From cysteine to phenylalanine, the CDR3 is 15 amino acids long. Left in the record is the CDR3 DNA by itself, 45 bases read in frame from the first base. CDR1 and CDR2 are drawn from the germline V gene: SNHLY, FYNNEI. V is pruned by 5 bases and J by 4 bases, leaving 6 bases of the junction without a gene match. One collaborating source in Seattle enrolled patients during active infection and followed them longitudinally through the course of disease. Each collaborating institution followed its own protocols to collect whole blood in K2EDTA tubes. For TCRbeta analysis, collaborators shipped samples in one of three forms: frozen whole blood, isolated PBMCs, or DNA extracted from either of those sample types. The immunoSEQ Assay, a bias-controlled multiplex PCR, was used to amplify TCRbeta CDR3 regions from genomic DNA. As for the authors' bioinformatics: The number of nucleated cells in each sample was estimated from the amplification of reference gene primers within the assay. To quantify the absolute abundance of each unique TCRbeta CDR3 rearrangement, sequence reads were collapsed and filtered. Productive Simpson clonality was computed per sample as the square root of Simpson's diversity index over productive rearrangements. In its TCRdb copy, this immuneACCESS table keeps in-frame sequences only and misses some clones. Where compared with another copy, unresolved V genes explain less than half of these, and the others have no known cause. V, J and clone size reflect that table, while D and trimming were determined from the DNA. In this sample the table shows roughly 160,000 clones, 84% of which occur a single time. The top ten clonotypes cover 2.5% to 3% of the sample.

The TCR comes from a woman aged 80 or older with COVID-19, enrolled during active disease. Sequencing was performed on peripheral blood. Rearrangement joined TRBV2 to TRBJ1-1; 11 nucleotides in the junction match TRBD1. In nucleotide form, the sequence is TGTGCCAGCAGTTGGACAGGGGGCGAGTTCACTGAAGCTTTCTTT. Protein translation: CASSWTGGEFTEAFF.